This T cell receptor (beta chain) was recovered during a study of regulatory T cells in long-lasting Graves disease. HTBI primers from iRepertoire and Arm-PCR of CDR3 regions yielded the TCR beta libraries. Per the study methods: Looking across samples, the authors found under 70 TRBV and approximately 14 TRBJ segments. TCRdb re-called the multiplex PCR reads with MiXCR, one entry per CDR3 protein. It is TCRdb's table, rather than the study itself, that gives the V and J calls and clone size. The sample carries 350,000 to 400,000 distinct CDR3 sequences, around 15% recorded once. Study-wide results and limits: Persistent Graves' patients showed less TCR diversity than newly diagnosed ones. Persistent disease favored TRBV28, TRBJ1-2 and TRBJ2-5. Sampling was limited to peripheral blood rather than thyroid tissue.

Time point specified: newly diagnosed GD, antithyroid drugs for less than 3 months. From RNA extracted from PBMCs, the TCR library was made. This clonotype showed up many times. Its matching antigen is unknown. V was cut by 2 bases and J by 6 bases, with 7 bases left in between. The CDR3 sequence is 13 residues long. The sample was peripheral blood mononuclear cells (PBMCs), taken at new diagnosis, from a patient treated with antithyroid drugs. The V gene is TRBV12-3 or TRBV12-4, the J gene TRBJ2-2; D is uncertain. This clonotype was sampled from a female donor with Graves disease. As DNA, the CDR3 is TGTGCCAGCAGTTTATGGGATTCCGGGGAGCTGTTTTTT. Its protein product is CASSLWDSGELFF.